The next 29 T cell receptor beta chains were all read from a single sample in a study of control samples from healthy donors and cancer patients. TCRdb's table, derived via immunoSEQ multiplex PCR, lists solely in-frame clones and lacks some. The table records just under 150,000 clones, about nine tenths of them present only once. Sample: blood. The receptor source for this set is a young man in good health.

The CDR3 nucleotides are TGTGCCAGCAGCCATCTTAGCGGGACAGGGGGCTACAATGAGCAGTTCTTC. It encodes CASSHLSGTGGYNEQFF. V and J are TRBV3-1 (or the pseudogene TRBV3-2) and TRBJ2-1; 11 bases match TRBD1. From germline, CDR1 is LGHDT and CDR2 YNNKEL (reference sequence). The CDR3 contains 17 residues. V was clipped by 3 bases and J by 3 bases; unmatched bases: 7.

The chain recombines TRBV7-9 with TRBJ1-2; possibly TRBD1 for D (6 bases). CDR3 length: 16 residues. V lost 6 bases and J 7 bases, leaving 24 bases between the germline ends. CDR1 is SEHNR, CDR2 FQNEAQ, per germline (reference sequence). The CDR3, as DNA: TGTGCCAGCAGTACAGGGAGAACCGATTCTGCTCGTGGCTACACCTTC. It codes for CASSTGRTDSARGYTF.

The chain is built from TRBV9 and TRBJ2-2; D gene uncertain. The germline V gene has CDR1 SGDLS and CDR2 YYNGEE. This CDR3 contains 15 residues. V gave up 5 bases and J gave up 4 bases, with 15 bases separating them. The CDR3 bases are TGTGCCAGCAGACCCACTCCCGTCACCACCGGGGAGCTGTTTTTT. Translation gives CASRPTPVTTGELFF.

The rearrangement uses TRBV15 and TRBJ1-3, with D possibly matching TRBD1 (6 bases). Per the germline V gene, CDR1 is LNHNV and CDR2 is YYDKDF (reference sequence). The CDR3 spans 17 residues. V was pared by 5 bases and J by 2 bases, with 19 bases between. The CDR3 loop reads CATSAQGWGTPGNTIYF. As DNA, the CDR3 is TGTGCCACCAGCGCCCAGGGGTGGGGAACCCCTGGAAACACCATATATTTT.

In nucleotides, the CDR3 is TGTGCCAGCAGTTACTCAATCAATGGACAGGGACGACAGCCCCAGCATTTT. The encoded protein is CASSYSINGQGRQPQHF. The rearrangement joins TRBV6-2 or TRBV6-3 to TRBJ1-5; TRBD1 matches at 8 bases. Germline V lookup: CDR1 MNHEY, CDR2 SVGEGT. CDR3 length equals 17 residues. V trimming: 0 bases; J trimming: 7 bases; junction bases outside the gene matches: 11.

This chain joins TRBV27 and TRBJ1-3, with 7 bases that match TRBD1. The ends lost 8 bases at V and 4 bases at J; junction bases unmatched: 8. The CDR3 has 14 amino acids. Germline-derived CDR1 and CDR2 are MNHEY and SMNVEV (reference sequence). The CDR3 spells CASGPQGMGNTIYF. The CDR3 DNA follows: TGTGCCAGCGGCCCACAGGGGATGGGAAACACCATATATTTT.

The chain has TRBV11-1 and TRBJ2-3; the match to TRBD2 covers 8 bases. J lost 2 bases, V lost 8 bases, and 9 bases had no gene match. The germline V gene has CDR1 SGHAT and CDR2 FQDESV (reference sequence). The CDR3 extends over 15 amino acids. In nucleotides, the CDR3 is TGTGCCAGCGGAAGATTAGCGGGAAACACAGATACGCAGTATTTT. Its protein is CASGRLAGNTDTQYF.

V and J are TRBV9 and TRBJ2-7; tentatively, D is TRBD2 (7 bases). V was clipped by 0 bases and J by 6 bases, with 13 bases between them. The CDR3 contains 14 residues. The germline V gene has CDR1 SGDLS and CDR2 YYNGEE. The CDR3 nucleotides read TGTGCCAGCAGCGTAGATGGGGGGGCTGGCGAGCAGTACTTC. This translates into CASSVDGGAGEQYF.

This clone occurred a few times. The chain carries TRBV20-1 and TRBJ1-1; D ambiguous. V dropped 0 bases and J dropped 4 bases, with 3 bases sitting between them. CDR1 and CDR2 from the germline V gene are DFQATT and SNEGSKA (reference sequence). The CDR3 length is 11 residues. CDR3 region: CSAREATEAFF. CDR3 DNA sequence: TGCAGTGCTAGAGAGGCCACTGAAGCTTTCTTT.

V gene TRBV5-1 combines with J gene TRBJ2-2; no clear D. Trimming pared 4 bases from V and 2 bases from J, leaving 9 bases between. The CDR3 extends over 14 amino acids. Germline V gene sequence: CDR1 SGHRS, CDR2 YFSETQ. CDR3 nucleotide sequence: TGCGCCAGCAGCCTCGCTTCAAACACCGGGGAGCTGTTTTTT. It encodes CASSLASNTGELFF.

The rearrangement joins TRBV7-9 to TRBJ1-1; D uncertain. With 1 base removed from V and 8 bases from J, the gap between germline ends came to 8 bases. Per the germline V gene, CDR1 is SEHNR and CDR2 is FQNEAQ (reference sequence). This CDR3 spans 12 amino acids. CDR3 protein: CASSLGQVEAFF. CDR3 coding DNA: TGTGCCAGCAGCTTAGGGCAGGTAGAAGCTTTCTTT.

CDR3 in amino acids: CASSDIAQAGAGNTIYF. CDR3 DNA: TGTGCCAGCAGTGATATAGCACAGGCCGGCGCTGGAAACACCATATATTTT. V and J are TRBV6-1 and TRBJ1-3; D perhaps matches TRBD1 (5 bases). The CDR3 sequence is 17 residues long. With 3 bases removed from V and 2 bases from J, the gap between germline ends came to 17 bases. From germline, CDR1 is MNHNS and CDR2 SASEGT.

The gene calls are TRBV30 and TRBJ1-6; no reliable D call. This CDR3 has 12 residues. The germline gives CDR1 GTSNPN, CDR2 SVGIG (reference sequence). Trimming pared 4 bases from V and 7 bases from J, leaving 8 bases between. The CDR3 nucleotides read TGTGCCTGGACGCTTCCCAATTCACCCCTCCACTTT. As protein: CAWTLPNSPLHF.

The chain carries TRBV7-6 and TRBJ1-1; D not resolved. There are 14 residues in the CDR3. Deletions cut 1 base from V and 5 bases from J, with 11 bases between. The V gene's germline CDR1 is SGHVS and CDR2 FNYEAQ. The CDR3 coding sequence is TGTGCCAGCAGCTTAGACGGCCCCGGGACTGAAGCTTTCTTT. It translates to CASSLDGPGTEAFF.

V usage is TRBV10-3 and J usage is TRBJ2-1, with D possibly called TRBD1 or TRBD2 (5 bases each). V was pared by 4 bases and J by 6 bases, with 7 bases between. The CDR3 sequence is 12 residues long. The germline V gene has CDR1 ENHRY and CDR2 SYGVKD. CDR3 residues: CAISGDGNEQFF. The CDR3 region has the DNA TGTGCCATCAGTGGGGACGGCAATGAGCAGTTCTTC.

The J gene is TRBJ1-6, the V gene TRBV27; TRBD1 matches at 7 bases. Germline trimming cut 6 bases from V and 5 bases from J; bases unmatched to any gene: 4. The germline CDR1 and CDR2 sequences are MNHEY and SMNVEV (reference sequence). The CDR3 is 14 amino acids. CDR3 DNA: TGTGCCAGCAGCACGGGACAGAATAATTCACCCCTCCACTTT. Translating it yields CASSTGQNNSPLHF.

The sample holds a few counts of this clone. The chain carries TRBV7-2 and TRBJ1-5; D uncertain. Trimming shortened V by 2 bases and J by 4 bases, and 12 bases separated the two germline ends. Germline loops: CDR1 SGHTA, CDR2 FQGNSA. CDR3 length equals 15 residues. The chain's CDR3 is CASSLSSASNQPQHF. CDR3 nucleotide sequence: TGTGCCAGCAGCTTATCGTCAGCCTCTAATCAGCCCCAGCATTTT.

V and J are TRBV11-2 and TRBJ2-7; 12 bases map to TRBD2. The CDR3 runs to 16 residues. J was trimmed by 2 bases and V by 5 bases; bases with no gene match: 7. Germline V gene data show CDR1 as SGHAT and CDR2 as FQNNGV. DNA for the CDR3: TGTGCCAGCAGCAATACTAGCGGGGGGAATCCCTACGAGCAGTACTTC. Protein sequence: CASSNTSGGNPYEQYF. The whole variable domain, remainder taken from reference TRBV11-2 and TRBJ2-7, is EAGVAQSPRYKIIEKRQSVAFWCNPISGHATLYWYQQILGQGPKLLIQFQNNGVVDDSQLPKDRFSAERLKGVDSTLKIQPAKLEDSAVYLCASSNTSGGNPYEQYFGPGTRLTVT.

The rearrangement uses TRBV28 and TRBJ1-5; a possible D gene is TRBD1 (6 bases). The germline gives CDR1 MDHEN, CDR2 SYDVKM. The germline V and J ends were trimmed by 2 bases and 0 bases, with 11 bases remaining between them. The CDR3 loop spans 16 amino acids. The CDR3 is CASSLETGYSNQPQHF. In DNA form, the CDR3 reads TGTGCCAGCAGTTTAGAGACAGGCTATAGCAATCAGCCCCAGCATTTT.

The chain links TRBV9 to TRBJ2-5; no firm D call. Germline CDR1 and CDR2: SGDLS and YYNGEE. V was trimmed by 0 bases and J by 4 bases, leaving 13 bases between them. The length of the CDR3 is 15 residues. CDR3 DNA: TGTGCCAGCAGCGTAGGGACCGTGGAACGAGAGACCCAGTACTTC. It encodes CASSVGTVERETQYF.

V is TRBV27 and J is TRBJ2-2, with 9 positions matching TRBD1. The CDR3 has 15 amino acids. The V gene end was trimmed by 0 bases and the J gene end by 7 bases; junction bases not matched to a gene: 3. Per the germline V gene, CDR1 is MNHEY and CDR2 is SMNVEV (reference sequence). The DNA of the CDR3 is TGTGCCAGCAGTTTATCCGGACAGGGGAGCGGGGAGCTGTTTTTT. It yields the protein CASSLSGQGSGELFF.

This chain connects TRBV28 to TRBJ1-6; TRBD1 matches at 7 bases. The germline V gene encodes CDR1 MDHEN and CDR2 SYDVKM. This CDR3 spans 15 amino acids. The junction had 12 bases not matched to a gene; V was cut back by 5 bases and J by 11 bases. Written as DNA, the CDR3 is TGTGCCAGCAGTCCGTTAGACAGGGATAGGGCACCCCTCCACTTT. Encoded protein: CASSPLDRDRAPLHF.

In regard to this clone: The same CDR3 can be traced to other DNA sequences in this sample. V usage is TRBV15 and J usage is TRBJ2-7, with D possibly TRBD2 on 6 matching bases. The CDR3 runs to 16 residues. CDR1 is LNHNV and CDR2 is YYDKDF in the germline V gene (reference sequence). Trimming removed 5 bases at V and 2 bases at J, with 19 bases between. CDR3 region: CATSGASGRIPYEQYF. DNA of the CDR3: TGTGCCACCAGCGGCGCCTCGGGGAGGATCCCCTACGAGCAGTACTTC.

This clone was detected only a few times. DNA of the CDR3: TGTGCCAGCAGTTTATCCTCTGCCGAAAAACTGTTTTTT. It yields the protein CASSLSSAEKLFF. The V and J genes are TRBV27 and TRBJ1-4; D uncertain. The ends were cut back, 0 bases at V and 8 bases at J, with 7 bases in the middle. The CDR3 extends over 13 amino acids. Per germline, CDR1 MNHEY and CDR2 SMNVEV (reference sequence).

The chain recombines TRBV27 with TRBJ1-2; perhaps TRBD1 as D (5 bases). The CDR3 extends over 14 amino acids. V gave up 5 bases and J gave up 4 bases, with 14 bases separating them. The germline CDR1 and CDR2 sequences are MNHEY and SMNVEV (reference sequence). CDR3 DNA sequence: TGTGCCAGCAGTCCCTTCGGAGGGACCTATGGCTACACCTTC. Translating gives CASSPFGGTYGYTF.

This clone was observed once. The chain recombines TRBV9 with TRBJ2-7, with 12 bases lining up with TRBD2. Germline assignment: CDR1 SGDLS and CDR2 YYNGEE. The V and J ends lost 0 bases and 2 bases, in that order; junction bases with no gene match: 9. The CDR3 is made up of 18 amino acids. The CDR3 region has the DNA TGTGCCAGCAGCGTAGCGGCGACTAGCGGGGGTATAACCTACGAGCAGTACTTC. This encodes CASSVAATSGGITYEQYF.

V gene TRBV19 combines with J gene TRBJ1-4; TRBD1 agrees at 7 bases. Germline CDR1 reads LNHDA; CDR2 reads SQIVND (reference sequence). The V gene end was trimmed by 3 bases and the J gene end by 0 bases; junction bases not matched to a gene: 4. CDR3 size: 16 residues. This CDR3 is CASSMRGRPTNEKLFF. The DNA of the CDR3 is TGTGCCAGTAGTATGAGGGGGCGGCCAACTAATGAAAAACTGTTTTTT.

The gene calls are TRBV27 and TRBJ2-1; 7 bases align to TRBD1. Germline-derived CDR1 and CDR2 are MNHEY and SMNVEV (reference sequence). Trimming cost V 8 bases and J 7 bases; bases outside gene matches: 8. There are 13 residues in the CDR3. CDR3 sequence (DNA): TGTGCCAGCGTAAGACAGGGAGCAAATGAGCAGTTCTTC. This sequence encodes CASVRQGANEQFF.

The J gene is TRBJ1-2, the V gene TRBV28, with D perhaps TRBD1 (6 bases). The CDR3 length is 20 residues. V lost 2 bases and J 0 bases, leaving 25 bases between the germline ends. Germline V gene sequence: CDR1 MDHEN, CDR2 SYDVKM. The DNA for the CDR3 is TGTGCCAGCAGTTTACCCCCCCCCGGGACATCGGCTTCGGCTAACTATGGCTACACCTTC. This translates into CASSLPPPGTSASANYGYTF.